The sequence of this T cell receptor beta chain was determined in a study of T cells after yellow fever vaccination. Study-wide context: SMART-Seq v4 Ultra Low Input prepared libraries from low-cell fractions.

Germline V gives CDR1 DFQATT, CDR2 SNEGSKA (reference sequence). Unmatched junction bases numbered 3, after V lost 5 bases and J lost 3 bases. The CDR3 has 13 residues. TCRdb ran MiXCR on the 5' RACE reads and lists one entry per CDR3 protein. The table includes some 550,000 distinct CDR3 sequences, 15% to 20% detected once. The specimen comprised PBMCs, sampled 15 days after the yellow fever booster vaccination. The receptor comes from a man in his thirties or forties who received the YFV17D yellow fever vaccine. The rearrangement links TRBV20-1 to TRBJ2-3; TRBD1 matches at 9 bases. CDR3 sequence: CSAYGTGTDTQYF. CDR3 DNA: TGCAGTGCTTACGGGACAGGGACAGATACGCAGTATTTT.